The 7 T cell receptor beta chains below come from one sample, sequenced in a study of T cell responses to AZD1222 COVID-19 vaccine. Only in-frame clones appear in the TCRdb table, and some are missing; sequencing was by immunoSEQ multiplex PCR. The profile shows 150,000 to 200,000 clones, around 94% of them singletons. The sample here was peripheral blood, taken 28 days after the second AZD1222 dose. These receptors all stem from an adult who received the AZD1222 COVID-19 vaccine.

The chain couples TRBV10-3 to TRBJ2-1; 13 nucleotides agree with TRBD2. CDR3 size: 15 residues. J lost 7 bases, V lost 4 bases, and 4 bases had no gene match. CDR1 is ENHRY and CDR2 is SYGVKD in the germline V gene. The CDR3 spells CAISVGLAGDNEQFF. CDR3 nucleotides: TGTGCCATCAGTGTCGGACTAGCGGGAGATAATGAGCAGTTCTTC.

The chain is built from TRBV30 and TRBJ1-2, with a possible D match to TRBD1 (6 bases). Germline CDR1 is GTSNPN and CDR2 is SVGIG (reference sequence). The ends were cut back, 4 bases at V and 2 bases at J, with 14 bases in the middle. The CDR3 has 14 amino acids. The CDR3 region has the DNA TGTGCCTGGAAGGGGGGAGAAAAAAACTATGGCTACACCTTC. Amino acids: CAWKGGEKNYGYTF. Filled out from reference TRBV30 and TRBJ1-2, the complete variable domain reads SQTIHQWPATLVQPVGSPLSLECTVEGTSNPNLYWYRQAAGRGLQLLFYSVGIGQISSEVPQNLSASRPQDRQFILSSKKLLLSDSGFYLCAWKGGEKNYGYTFGSGTRLTVV.

The chain carries TRBV7-8 and TRBJ2-1; TRBD2 matches 9 bases. V shed 0 bases and J 0 bases; nucleotides not matched to a gene: 12. The CDR3 is 20 amino acids. Germline V lookup: CDR1 SGHVS, CDR2 FQNEAQ. DNA for the CDR3: TGTGCCAGCAGCTTAGCCCCTTCCTTGACTAGCGGACCCTCCTACAATGAGCAGTTCTTC. Translation: CASSLAPSLTSGPSYNEQFF.

This clone has only one observation. The chain recombines TRBV24-1 with TRBJ2-5; 8 bases line up with TRBD1. Germline V gene data show CDR1 as KGHDR and CDR2 as SFDVKD. The CDR3 length is 17 residues. The ends lost 1 base at V and 4 bases at J; junction bases unmatched: 10. CDR3 in DNA: TGTGCCACCAGTGATTTACCCGGACAGGGAGGAGGAGAGACCCAGTACTTC. This gives the protein CATSDLPGQGGGETQYF.

The chain links TRBV7-3 to TRBJ2-1; D may be TRBD2 (6 bases). Per germline, CDR1 SGHTA and CDR2 FQGTGA. This CDR3 spans 14 amino acids. The V gene lost 5 bases and the J gene lost 7 bases, with 15 bases spanning the gap. This CDR3 reads CASSHSGDPNEQFF. The CDR3 DNA sequence: TGTGCCAGCAGCCACTCGGGGGACCCTAATGAGCAGTTCTTC.

V and J are TRBV7-2 and TRBJ1-5, with D tentatively TRBD1 (5 bases). Deletions cut 4 bases from V and 7 bases from J, with 14 bases between. Germline V gene sequence: CDR1 SGHTA, CDR2 FQGNSA. The CDR3 totals 14 residues. The CDR3 region has the DNA TGTGCCAGCAGCTCGGCCCAGGGCGGACAGCCCCAGCATTTT. The encoded protein is CASSSAQGGQPQHF.

The V gene is TRBV7-9, the J gene TRBJ2-5; 12 bases line up with TRBD2. The CDR3 spans 16 residues. Germline CDR1 reads SEHNR; CDR2 reads FQNEAQ (reference sequence). The V segment lost 5 bases and the J segment 5 bases; nucleotides outside the gene matches: 9. The CDR3 sequence: CASSTRTSGIGETQYF. The CDR3 region has the DNA TGTGCCAGCAGCACTCGGACTAGCGGGATAGGGGAGACCCAGTACTTC.